The next 8 T cell receptor beta chains were all read from a single sample in a study of response to subunit inactivated influenza vaccine. TCRdb re-derived calls from the RT-PCR reads in MiXCR, one entry per CDR3 protein. The sample includes hundreds of thousands of distinct CDR3 sequences, 15% to 18% of them seen just once. This specimen was PBMCs from blood, taken approximately 12 days after vaccination. Source of these receptors: a man over 45 who received an inactivated influenza vaccine.

The table lists this clonotype with many counts. The CDR3 DNA sequence: TGCGCCAGCAGCTTGGCGGGAAGGACAATCTTGGTCGGGGAACCAGAGACCCAGTACTTC. As protein: CASSLAGRTILVGEPETQYF. V and J are TRBV5-1 and TRBJ2-5; perhaps D is TRBD1 or TRBD2 (5 bases each). Trimming cost V 0 bases and J 4 bases, with 28 bases left between them. There are 20 residues in the CDR3. CDR1 SGHRS and CDR2 YFSETQ come from the germline V gene.

Many counts were recorded for this clonotype. V and J are TRBV7-2 and TRBJ2-3; 11 bases map to TRBD2. Per germline, CDR1 SGHTA and CDR2 FQGNSA. The trim removed 5 bases at V and 2 bases at J, leaving 6 bases unmatched. There are 16 residues in the CDR3. DNA of the CDR3: TGTGCCAGCAGCCTCCTAGCGGGAGGAATCACAGATACGCAGTATTTT. This encodes CASSLLAGGITDTQYF.

This chain joins TRBV28 and TRBJ2-1; 10 nucleotides align to TRBD2. This CDR3 contains 15 residues. Trimming removed 4 bases from V and 7 bases from J; junction bases left unmatched: 7. Germline V gene lookup returns CDR1 MDHEN and CDR2 SYDVKM. As DNA, the CDR3 is TGTGCCAGCAGTTCTAGCGGGGGTCTTACAAATGAGCAGTTCTTC. This sequence encodes CASSSSGGLTNEQFF.

This clonotype was picked up a small number of times. The chain recombines TRBV4-2 with TRBJ1-1; D is perhaps TRBD1 (5 bases). This CDR3 is 12 amino acids long. Germline CDR1 reads LGHNA; CDR2 reads YNFKEQ. The V end was cut by 5 bases, the J end by 5 bases, with 9 bases between. DNA of the CDR3: TGTGCCAGCAGCGAATGGGGGACTGAAGCTTTCTTT. It translates to CASSEWGTEAFF.

V is TRBV11-2 and J is TRBJ2-7; 11 bases line up with TRBD2. Germline loops: CDR1 SGHAT, CDR2 FQNNGV. Trimming at V came to 1 base and at J to 5 bases, leaving 13 bases not matched to a gene. The CDR3 is made up of 18 amino acids. The CDR3 loop is CASSLVGSGRATAHEQYF. CDR3 bases: TGTGCCAGCAGCTTAGTGGGTAGCGGGAGGGCCACCGCCCACGAGCAGTACTTC. Supplemented by reference TRBV11-2 and TRBJ2-7, the full variable domain reads EAGVAQSPRYKIIEKRQSVAFWCNPISGHATLYWYQQILGQGPKLLIQFQNNGVVDDSQLPKDRFSAERLKGVDSTLKIQPAKLEDSAVYLCASSLVGSGRATAHEQYFGPGTRLTVT.

This clonotype turned up a few times. The CDR3 protein is CASRVSWGVVSTDTQYF. CDR3 sequence (DNA): TGCGCCAGCAGAGTTTCTTGGGGGGTCGTTAGCACAGATACGCAGTATTTT. The chain carries TRBV10-2 and TRBJ2-3, with D possibly TRBD2 on 6 matching bases. Trimming removed 6 bases from V and 0 bases from J, with 19 bases in between. The CDR3 consists of 17 residues. Germline CDR1 reads WSHSY; CDR2 reads SAAADI.

The chain couples TRBV7-8 to TRBJ2-2; 9 bases are shared with TRBD2. Germline trimming cut 2 bases from V and 6 bases from J; bases unmatched to any gene: 4. The CDR3 covers 15 residues. Germline values: CDR1 SGHVS, CDR2 FQNEAQ. The CDR3 DNA is TGTGCCAGCAGCTTACTAGCGGGATTTTCCGGGGAGCTGTTTTTT. Translating it yields CASSLLAGFSGELFF.

This clonotype appeared a few times. The chain joins TRBV27 to TRBJ1-5; no clear D gene. Trimming pared 6 bases from V and 9 bases from J, leaving 12 bases between. The germline V gene encodes CDR1 MNHEY and CDR2 SMNVEV (reference sequence). The CDR3 covers 12 residues. The CDR3 sequence: CASSPALGPQHF. The CDR3 DNA reads as TGTGCCAGCAGCCCCGCGCTTGGGCCCCAGCATTTT.